Listed below are T cell receptor beta chains from one sample, sequenced in a study of blood T cell repertoires in COVID-19. Assay used: immunoSEQ multiplex PCR; TCRdb lists only in-frame clones, some missing. The table records about 150,000 clones, around 83% of them present only once. Sequencing was carried out using peripheral blood. The origin of the receptors is a woman aged 60-70 years with COVID-19, enrolled during active disease. Both conserved end residues are part of each CDR3. D genes are given only for firm matches. Some rows have no size entry. The others give once, few or many, or a class for an expanded clone.

clone_size,v_call,j_call,d_call,cdr3_aa,cdr3_nt
once,TRBV4-1,TRBJ2-1,TRBD2,CASSLEPSGGAVSSYNEQFF,TGCGCCAGCAGCCTGGAGCCTAGCGGGGGGGCCGTGAGCTCCTACAATGAGCAGTTCTTC
NA,TRBV7-9,TRBJ1-2,NA,CASTLGPQDLYGYTF,TGTGCCAGCACCCTAGGGCCACAGGACCTCTATGGCTACACCTTC
NA,TRBV15,TRBJ1-1,NA,CATSRVEGTEAFF,TGTGCCACCAGCAGAGTGGAGGGGACTGAAGCTTTCTTT
NA,TRBV7-8,TRBJ1-4,NA,CASSLVGRVNEKLFF,TGTGCCAGCAGCTTAGTTGGGCGAGTTAATGAAAAACTGTTTTTT
NA,TRBV6-5,TRBJ2-3,NA,CASIRSLAGADTQYF,TGTGCCAGCATCCGTAGCCTAGCAGGGGCGGATACGCAGTATTTT
NA,TRBV19,TRBJ1-5,NA,CASSNRDTISNQPQHF,TGTGCCAGTAGTAACCGGGACACGATAAGCAATCAGCCCCAGCATTTT
NA,TRBV5-1,TRBJ1-2,TRBD1,CASSWGTGPNYGYTF,TGCGCCAGCAGCTGGGGGACAGGTCCTAACTATGGCTACACCTTC
few,TRBV5-6,TRBJ1-4,TRBD1,CASRRGQGANEKLFF,TGTGCCAGCAGACGCGGTCAGGGGGCTAATGAAAAACTGTTTTTT
NA,TRBV12-3/TRBV12-4,TRBJ1-5,NA,CASSLHSNQPQHF,TGTGCCAGCAGTTTACATAGCAATCAGCCCCAGCATTTT
NA,TRBV25-1,TRBJ2-1,TRBD1,CASSAPGGAGNEQFF,TGTGCCAGCAGTGCCCCAGGGGGCGCGGGTAATGAGCAGTTCTTC
NA,TRBV5-1,TRBJ2-7,NA,CASSLEGYGQYF,TGCGCCAGCAGCTTGGAGGGGTACGGGCAGTACTTC
NA,TRBV9,TRBJ2-1,TRBD2,CASSVAKNWDSGRPGTSQNEQFF,TGTGCCAGCAGCGTAGCTAAAAATTGGGATAGCGGGAGGCCCGGGACGTCGCAGAATGAGCAGTTCTTC
NA,TRBV6-2/TRBV6-3,TRBJ1-2,NA,CASSYSKGVYGYTF,TGTGCCAGCAGTTACTCGAAGGGGGTCTATGGCTACACCTTC
NA,TRBV5-1,TRBJ1-6,NA,CASSLAPQGDSPLHF,TGCGCCAGCAGCTTGGCCCCCCAGGGTGATTCACCCCTCCACTTT
NA,TRBV7-9,TRBJ1-2,NA,CASSLEEGYGYTF,TGTGCCAGCAGCTTAGAGGAGGGCTATGGCTACACCTTC
once,TRBV27,TRBJ1-6,NA,CASSLRQGSYNSPLHF,TGTGCCAGCAGTTTAAGGCAGGGTTCCTATAATTCACCCCTCCACTTT
NA,TRBV6-5,TRBJ1-2,TRBD1,CASSLGQGGGYTF,TGTGCCAGCAGTTTGGGACAGGGAGGGGGCTACACCTTC
NA,TRBV18,TRBJ1-1,TRBD1,CASSLGTGQLNTEAFF,TGTGCCAGCTCACTAGGCACGGGACAGCTGAACACTGAAGCTTTCTTT
NA,TRBV27,TRBJ1-5,NA,CASSSTGDNLPQHF,TGTGCCAGCAGCTCGACAGGTGATAATCTGCCCCAGCATTTT
NA,TRBV15,TRBJ2-2,NA,CATSRDLGTLNTGELFF,TGTGCCACCAGCAGAGACCTAGGGACTCTGAACACCGGGGAGCTGTTTTTT
NA,TRBV7-8,TRBJ2-2,NA,CASSWSSSANTGELFF,TGTGCCAGCAGCTGGTCTAGCAGCGCGAACACCGGGGAGCTGTTTTTT
NA,TRBV5-1,TRBJ1-1,NA,CASSLEGRAATEAFF,TGCGCCAGCAGCTTGGAGGGCAGGGCGGCCACTGAAGCTTTCTTT
once,TRBV14,TRBJ1-3,NA,CASSQAQISGNTIYF,TGTGCCAGCAGCCAAGCCCAGATCTCTGGAAACACCATATATTTT
NA,TRBV14,TRBJ1-1,NA,CASSRGGARTEAFF,TGTGCCAGCAGTCGAGGGGGGGCGCGGACTGAAGCTTTCTTT
NA,TRBV5-1,TRBJ2-5,NA,CASSLVPGMEETQYF,TGCGCCAGCAGCTTGGTCCCGGGGATGGAGGAGACCCAGTACTTC
NA,TRBV6-5,TRBJ1-5,NA,CASSSDRTSNQPQHF,TGTGCCAGCAGTAGTGACAGGACTAGCAATCAGCCCCAGCATTTT
NA,TRBV25-1,TRBJ2-6,TRBD1,CASKSPGGTANVLTF,TGTGCCAGCAAAAGCCCAGGGGGCACGGCCAACGTCCTGACTTTC
NA,TRBV5-4,TRBJ1-2,NA,CASSLARRNYGYTF,TGTGCCAGCAGCTTGGCCCGGCGGAACTATGGCTACACCTTC
NA,TRBV12-2,TRBJ1-1,NA,CASRPPPRGHMNTEAFF,TGTGCAAGTCGCCCCCCCCCACGCGGACACATGAACACTGAAGCTTTCTTT
NA,TRBV11-2,TRBJ1-1,NA,CASSSQIMNTEAFF,TGTGCCAGCAGCTCACAAATCATGAACACTGAAGCTTTCTTT
NA,TRBV19,TRBJ1-1,NA,CASSIDSRNTEAFF,TGTGCCAGTAGTATAGATAGCAGAAACACTGAAGCTTTCTTT
NA,TRBV7-9,TRBJ1-3,TRBD1,CASSFPTGSSGNTIYF,TGTGCCAGCAGCTTTCCGACAGGGAGCTCTGGAAACACCATATATTTT
NA,TRBV9,TRBJ1-1,TRBD1,CASSVAGTGQGQKGTEAFF,TGTGCCAGCAGCGTAGCGGGCACAGGACAGGGGCAAAAGGGAACTGAAGCTTTCTTT
NA,TRBV21-1,TRBJ1-6,NA,CASSKMRGVGTGRKVMSSPLHF,TGTGCCAGCAGCAAAATGAGGGGGGTCGGGACAGGTAGAAAGGTTATGAGTTCACCCCTCCACTTT
NA,TRBV28,TRBJ1-2,TRBD1,CASSDPGRQGDINGYTF,TGTGCCAGCAGTGACCCTGGGCGGCAGGGGGACATAAATGGCTACACCTTC
NA,TRBV4-1,TRBJ2-7,TRBD2,CASSPPPRTSGSEQYF,TGCGCCAGCAGCCCCCCACCCCGGACTAGCGGGAGCGAGCAGTACTTC
NA,TRBV20-1,TRBJ2-1,NA,CSASVGDEQFF,TGCAGTGCTAGTGTGGGCGATGAGCAGTTCTTC
NA,TRBV29-1,TRBJ2-1,TRBD1,CSVGDREGQFF,TGCAGCGTGGGGGACAGGGAAGGGCAGTTCTTC
NA,TRBV3-1/TRBV3-2,TRBJ1-4,TRBD1,CASSQAGQGANEKLFF,TGTGCCAGCAGCCAAGCGGGACAGGGTGCTAATGAAAAACTGTTTTTT
NA,TRBV5-4,TRBJ2-1,NA,CASSLASGEREQFF,TGTGCCAGCAGCTTGGCATCCGGGGAGCGTGAGCAGTTCTTC
NA,TRBV5-1,TRBJ1-5,TRBD1,CASSRSGQGNQPQHF,TGCGCCAGCAGCCGTTCAGGACAGGGCAATCAGCCCCAGCATTTT
NA,TRBV18,TRBJ1-3,NA,CASSPQGGSGNTIYF,TGTGCCAGCTCACCACAGGGAGGCTCTGGAAACACCATATATTTT
NA,TRBV5-8,TRBJ1-1,TRBD1,CASSLRRGLSEAFF,TGTGCCAGCAGCTTGAGGAGGGGGCTCTCTGAAGCTTTCTTT
NA,TRBV14,TRBJ2-3,TRBD1,CASSRPTPGTGATDTQYF,TGTGCCAGCAGCCGCCCCACTCCCGGGACAGGGGCGACAGATACGCAGTATTTT
NA,TRBV6-5,TRBJ2-7,TRBD1,CASKAGQGGYEQYF,TGTGCCAGCAAAGCTGGACAGGGGGGGTACGAGCAGTACTTC
NA,TRBV18,TRBJ1-5,TRBD1,CASSPVGQGYQPQHF,TGTGCCAGCTCACCAGTCGGACAGGGGTATCAGCCCCAGCATTTT